This TCR beta chain was sequenced during a study of blood T cell repertoires in COVID-19. Study at large: Acute and convalescent COVID-19 specimens originated in the United States, Italy and Spain.

Which cohort a participant joined came from the clinical history participants gave. Donors in Cohort 3 who had recovered were those with two negative PCRs, healthcare professional clearance, or resolution of their symptoms. The method was immunoSEQ multiplex PCR; TCRdb's version includes in-frame clones alone and lacks a portion of them. The sample has about half a million clones; around nine tenths are singletons. The sequence was collected from a woman in her sixties who had recovered from COVID-19. The specimen sequenced was PBMCs or T cells enriched from blood (not recorded which).

The CDR3 is CASNYPGGKNTEAFF. CDR3 nucleotide sequence: TGTGCCAGCAACTATCCAGGGGGGAAGAACACTGAAGCTTTCTTT. V and J are TRBV5-4 and TRBJ1-1, with 7 bases identical to TRBD1. The CDR3 loop spans 15 amino acids. J gave up 1 base and V 6 bases, and 9 bases lay outside the gene matches. Germline V gene sequence: CDR1 SGHNT, CDR2 YYREEE (reference sequence).